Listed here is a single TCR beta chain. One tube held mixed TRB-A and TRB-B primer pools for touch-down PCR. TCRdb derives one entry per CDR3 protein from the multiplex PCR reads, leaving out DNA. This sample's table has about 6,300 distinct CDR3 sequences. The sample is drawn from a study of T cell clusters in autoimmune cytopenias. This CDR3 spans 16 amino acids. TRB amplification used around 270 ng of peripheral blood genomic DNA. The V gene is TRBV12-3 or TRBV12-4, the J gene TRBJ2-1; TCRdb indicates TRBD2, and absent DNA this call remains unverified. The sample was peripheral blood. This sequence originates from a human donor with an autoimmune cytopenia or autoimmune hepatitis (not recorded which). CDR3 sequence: CASSLGRGLRYNEQFF.